This entry lists 8 T cell receptor beta chains sequenced from one sample in a study of T-cell memory formation after mild COVID-19. TCRdb re-called the 5' RACE reads with MiXCR, one entry per CDR3 protein. The sample includes more than 400,000 distinct CDR3 sequences, roughly 18% of them seen just once. The sequencing input was PBMCs or a T cell subset sorted from them (not recorded which). These TCRs come from an adult woman who had mild COVID-19 (a few samples of this study predate the infection). Cell type and time point are not known.

Many counts were recorded for this clonotype. This rearrangement joins TRBV29-1 to TRBJ2-1, with D tentatively TRBD1 (5 bases). The CDR3 runs to 11 residues. V was pared by 6 bases and J by 4 bases, with 7 bases between. Germline V lookup: CDR1 SQVTM, CDR2 ANQGSEA. Written as DNA, the CDR3 is TGCAGCGTAACAGGTTACAATGAGCAGTTCTTC. This sequence encodes CSVTGYNEQFF.

The chain is built from TRBV30 and TRBJ2-1; D not resolved. Deletions cut 2 bases from V and 10 bases from J, with 6 bases between. This CDR3 is 10 amino acids long. CDR1 is GTSNPN, CDR2 SVGIG, per germline (reference sequence). The DNA of the CDR3 is TGTGCCTGGAGTCAAGCGGAGCAGTTCTTC. It yields the protein CAWSQAEQFF.

In this sample, this clonotype turned up a few times. V gene TRBV5-1 combines with J gene TRBJ2-3; D is undetermined. CDR1 is SGHRS and CDR2 is YFSETQ in the germline V gene. V lost 4 bases and J lost 4, with 13 bases in between. The CDR3 spans 14 residues. CDR3 protein: CASSDGWTPDTQYF. CDR3 coding DNA: TGCGCCAGCAGCGACGGTTGGACCCCAGATACGCAGTATTTT. Together with reference TRBV5-1 and TRBJ2-3, the CDR3 gives the full variable domain: KAGVTQTPRYLIKTRGQQVTLSCSPISGHRSVSWYQQTPGQGLQFLFEYFSETQRNKGNFPGRFSGRQFSNSRSEMNVSTLELGDSALYLCASSDGWTPDTQYFGPGTRLTVL.

The rearrangement joins TRBV24-1 to TRBJ2-7, with 7 bases that match TRBD2. The CDR3 is 16 amino acids. Germline CDR1 reads KGHDR; CDR2 reads SFDVKD. The V and J ends lost 3 bases and 0 bases, in that order; junction bases with no gene match: 7. The CDR3 loop reads CATSDHRAGNSYEQYF. The CDR3 DNA reads as TGTGCCACCAGTGATCACAGAGCGGGAAACTCCTACGAGCAGTACTTC.

This clonotype was recorded at least ten times. The chain carries TRBV7-9 and TRBJ2-1; D not certain. V lost 1 base and J 6 bases, leaving 10 bases between the germline ends. Per germline, CDR1 SEHNR and CDR2 FQNEAQ (reference sequence). This CDR3 contains 14 residues. The CDR3 DNA reads TGTGCCAGCAGCTTAGACGGCAATCTCAATGAGCAGTTCTTC. This translates into CASSLDGNLNEQFF.

This clonotype showed up many times. The V gene is TRBV7-2, the J gene TRBJ2-1, with 7 bases aligning to TRBD1. Germline CDR1 is SGHTA and CDR2 is FQGNSA. This CDR3 is built from 13 residues. Unmatched junction bases numbered 5, after V lost 5 bases and J lost 7 bases. CDR3 in DNA: TGTGCCAGCAGCCCCGGGACAGCAAATGAGCAGTTCTTC. Translating gives CASSPGTANEQFF.

This clonotype was recorded many times. This sequence joins TRBV3-1 and TRBJ2-1, with TRBD2 matching 8 bases. The germline CDR1 and CDR2 sequences are LGHDT and YNNKEL (reference sequence). The CDR3 is made up of 17 amino acids. The ends lost 1 base at V and 9 bases at J; junction bases unmatched: 14. The CDR3 is CASSQAGTRVSNAEQFF. CDR3 nucleotide sequence: TGTGCCAGCAGCCAAGCCGGGACTAGGGTTTCCAATGCTGAGCAGTTCTTC.

The rearrangement joins TRBV12-3 or TRBV12-4 to TRBJ2-7, with D unresolved. Trimming cost V 6 bases and J 3 bases, with 15 bases left between them. CDR3 length: 14 residues. The CDR3 loop is CASRSRLSLYEQYF. The CDR3 DNA sequence: TGTGCCAGCAGATCCAGGCTATCGCTCTACGAGCAGTACTTC.